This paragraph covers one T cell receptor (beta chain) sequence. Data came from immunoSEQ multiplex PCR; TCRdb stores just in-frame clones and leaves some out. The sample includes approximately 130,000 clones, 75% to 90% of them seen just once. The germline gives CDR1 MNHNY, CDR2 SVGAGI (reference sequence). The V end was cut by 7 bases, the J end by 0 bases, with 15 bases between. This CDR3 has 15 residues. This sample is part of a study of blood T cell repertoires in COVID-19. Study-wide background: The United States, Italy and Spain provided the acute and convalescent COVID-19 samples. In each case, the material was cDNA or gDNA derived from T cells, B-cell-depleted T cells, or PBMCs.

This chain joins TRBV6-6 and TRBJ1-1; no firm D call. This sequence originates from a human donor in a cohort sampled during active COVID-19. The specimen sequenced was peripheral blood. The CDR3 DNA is TGTGCCAGCACTATAAGCGCCCTTATGAACACTGAAGCTTTCTTT. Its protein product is CASTISALMNTEAFF.